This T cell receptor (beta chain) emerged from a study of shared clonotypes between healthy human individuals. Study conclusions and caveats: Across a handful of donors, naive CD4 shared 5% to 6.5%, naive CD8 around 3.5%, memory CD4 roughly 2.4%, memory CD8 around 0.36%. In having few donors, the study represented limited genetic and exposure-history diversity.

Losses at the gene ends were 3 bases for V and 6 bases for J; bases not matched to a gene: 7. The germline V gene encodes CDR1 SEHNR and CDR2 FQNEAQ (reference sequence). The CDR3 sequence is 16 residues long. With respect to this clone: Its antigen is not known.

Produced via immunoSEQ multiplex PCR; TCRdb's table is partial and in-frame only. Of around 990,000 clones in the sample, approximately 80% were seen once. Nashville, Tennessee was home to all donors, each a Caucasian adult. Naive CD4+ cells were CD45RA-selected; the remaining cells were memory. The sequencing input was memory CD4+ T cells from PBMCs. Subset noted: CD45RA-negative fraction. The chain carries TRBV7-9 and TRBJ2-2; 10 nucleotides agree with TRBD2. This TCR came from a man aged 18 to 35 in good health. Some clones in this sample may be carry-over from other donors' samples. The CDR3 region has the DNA TGTGCCAGCAGCTTGGTAGCTAGCGGGAGCCCCGGGGAGCTGTTTTTT. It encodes CASSLVASGSPGELFF. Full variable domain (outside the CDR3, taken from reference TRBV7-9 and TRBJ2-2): DTGVSQNPRHKITKRGQNVTFRCDPISEHNRLYWYRQTLGQGPEFLTYFQNEAQLEKSRLLSDRFSAERPKGSFSTLEIQRTEQGDSAMYLCASSLVASGSPGELFFGEGSRLTVL.